This T cell receptor (beta chain) comes out of a study of OX40 agonist ivuxolimab in advanced cancers. The CDR3 contains 14 residues. V dropped 4 bases and J dropped 8; count of bases not matched to a gene: 6. CDR1 is LNHDA, CDR2 SQIVND, per germline (reference sequence). This clone was seen at least ten times. The repertoire was sequenced with immunoSEQ multiplex PCR; TCRdb's copy has only in-frame clones and lacks some. The table includes about 76,000 clones, approximately 83% detected once. The input for sequencing was CD4+ or CD8+ T cells sorted from blood, taken in a trial of the OX40 agonist ivuxolimab. The sequence was collected from an adult with an advanced solid tumor such as melanoma, head and neck, liver or kidney cancer. This chain links TRBV19 with TRBJ1-2; the match to TRBD1 covers 11 bases. The CDR3 protein is CASSTGQGANGYTF. CDR3 nucleotide sequence: TGTGCCAGTAGTACCGGACAGGGGGCGAACGGCTACACCTTC.